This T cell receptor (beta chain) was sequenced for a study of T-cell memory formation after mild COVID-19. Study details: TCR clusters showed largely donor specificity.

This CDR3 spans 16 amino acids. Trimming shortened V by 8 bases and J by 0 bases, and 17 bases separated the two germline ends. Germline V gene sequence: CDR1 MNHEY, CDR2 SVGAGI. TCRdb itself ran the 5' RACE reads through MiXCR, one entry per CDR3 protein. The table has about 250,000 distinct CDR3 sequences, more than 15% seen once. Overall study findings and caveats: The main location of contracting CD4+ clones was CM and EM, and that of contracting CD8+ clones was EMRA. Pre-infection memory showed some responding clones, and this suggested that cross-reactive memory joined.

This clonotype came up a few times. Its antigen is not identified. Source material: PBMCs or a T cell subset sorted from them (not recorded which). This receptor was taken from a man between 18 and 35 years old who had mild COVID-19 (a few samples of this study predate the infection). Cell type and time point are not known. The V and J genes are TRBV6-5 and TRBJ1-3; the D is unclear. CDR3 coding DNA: TGTGCCAGCGGCCGAGCTTGGGCAGGCTCTGGAAACACCATATATTTT. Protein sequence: CASGRAWAGSGNTIYF.